Listed below are T cell receptor beta chains from one sample, sequenced in a study of cytomegalovirus exposure and HLA in healthy donors. Measured with immunoSEQ multiplex PCR; TCRdb has only the in-frame clones, and not every one. The repertoire holds 200,000 or so clones, 82% seen once, with 6.5% in the top ten. Source material: PBMCs. The receptors come from a woman aged 50 to 65 in good health and CMV-seropositive. Both conserved end residues are part of each CDR3. Each record gives: J gene, clone size, CDR3 length, D gene, V gene, CDR3 DNA, CDR3 protein. A D gene is named only where the DNA matches it firmly. Expanded clones are given a class, and other clones once, few, many or no size at all.

TRBJ2-7	-	15	TRBD2	TRBV2	TGTGCCAGCGCCAGGACCCCTAGCGGAACCTACGAGCAGTACTTC	CASARTPSGTYEQYF
TRBJ2-5	once	14	TRBD2	TRBV7-9	TGTGCCAGCAGCTTCGGGGGGGGTCAAGAGACCCAGTACTTC	CASSFGGGQETQYF
TRBJ2-4	-	13	-	TRBV28	TGTGCCAGCAGCCTTCCGGGAGGGGACAGTCAGTACTTC	CASSLPGGDSQYF
TRBJ1-2	-	13	-	TRBV6-1	TGTGCCAGCAGTTCAACAGGATTCTATGGCTACACCTTC	CASSSTGFYGYTF
TRBJ2-1	-	15	TRBD1	TRBV18	TGTGCCAGCTCAGTGACAGGGGGCACCTACAATGAGCAGTTCTTC	CASSVTGGTYNEQFF
TRBJ1-1	-	13	TRBD1	TRBV10-3	TGTGCCATCAGTCCACAGGGGGACACTGAAGCTTTCTTT	CAISPQGDTEAFF
TRBJ2-7	-	16	TRBD2	TRBV27	TGTGCCAGCAGCGGGGTGGGCGGGAGGATTTTTTACGAGCAGTACTTC	CASSGVGGRIFYEQYF
TRBJ2-1	-	16	TRBD2	TRBV19	TGTGCCAGTAGTATCAGGCTAGCGGGAGTGGGCAATGAGCAGTTCTTC	CASSIRLAGVGNEQFF
TRBJ2-7	-	15	TRBD1	TRBV10-2	TGCGCCAGCAGCCCGGGACAGGGGAGTATTTACGAGCAGTACTTC	CASSPGQGSIYEQYF
TRBJ2-3	-	15	TRBD2	TRBV6-4	TGTGCCAGCAAACCTAGCGGGGTGGGAACGGATACGCAGTATTTT	CASKPSGVGTDTQYF
TRBJ1-2	-	17	TRBD1	TRBV28	TGTGCCAGCAGTTCGGTCAGGGGGCGCGTGATTAACTATGGCTACACCTTC	CASSSVRGRVINYGYTF
TRBJ1-2	-	13	-	TRBV5-5	TGTGCCAGCAGCTTGGCAGGGGTTCATGGCTACACCTTC	CASSLAGVHGYTF
TRBJ1-3	few	14	-	TRBV28	TGTGCCAGCAGTTTACACAGTACTGGAAACACCATATATTTT	CASSLHSTGNTIYF
TRBJ2-7	-	15	TRBD1	TRBV19	TGTGCCAGTAGTAAGCAGGCAGGGGGTTTCTACGAGCAGTACTTC	CASSKQAGGFYEQYF
TRBJ1-5	few	15	TRBD1	TRBV6-1	TGTGCCAGCAGTGAAGGTATGACAGGGAATCAGCCCCAGCATTTT	CASSEGMTGNQPQHF
TRBJ1-2	few	14	-	TRBV5-1	TGCGCCAGCAGCCCACACGGGTCTGACTATGGCTACACCTTC	CASSPHGSDYGYTF
TRBJ2-7	once	14	-	TRBV6-5	TGTGCCAGCAGTTCCCCTACAGGTTCCTACGAGCAGTACTTC	CASSSPTGSYEQYF
TRBJ1-1	-	15	-	TRBV10-3	TGTGCCATCAGTGAACGGGAGGAACCTAACACTGAAGCTTTCTTT	CAISEREEPNTEAFF
TRBJ1-1	-	13	TRBD1	TRBV2	TGTGCCAGCAGGACAGGGCTAATGGCTGAAGCTTTCTTT	CASRTGLMAEAFF
TRBJ1-1	-	13	-	TRBV30	TGTGCCTCGAAGAACCAGGGGAACACTGAAGCTTTCTTT	CASKNQGNTEAFF
TRBJ2-2	-	15	-	TRBV11-2	TGTGCCAGCAGCTTAGATGCCAGGGAAACCGGGGAGCTGTTTTTT	CASSLDARETGELFF
TRBJ2-7	-	11	-	TRBV6-5	TGTGCCAGCACCTATGAGCTAGGGCAGTACTTC	CASTYELGQYF
TRBJ2-3	-	15	-	TRBV5-1	TGCGCCAGCAGCTTGGGCGTAACTAGCACAGATACGCAGTATTTT	CASSLGVTSTDTQYF
TRBJ2-2	-	14	TRBD2	TRBV5-6	TGTGCCAGCAGCTTGCGGGGGGACACCGGGGAGCTGTTTTTT	CASSLRGDTGELFF
TRBJ2-5	-	15	TRBD2	TRBV28	TGTGCCAGCAGCCTACTAGCGGGATACCAAGAGACCCAGTACTTC	CASSLLAGYQETQYF
TRBJ1-5	-	13	-	TRBV5-6	TGTGCCAGCAGCTCGACAGCTTCAGGACCCCAGCATTTT	CASSSTASGPQHF
TRBJ2-2	-	14	TRBD1	TRBV15	TGTGCCACCAGCGGCGACAGGGTAGGCGGGGAGCTGTTTTTT	CATSGDRVGGELFF
TRBJ2-3	few	12	TRBD2	TRBV2	TGTGCCAGCATCGTGGGGGGGGATACGCAGTATTTT	CASIVGGDTQYF
TRBJ2-3	-	14	TRBD2	TRBV10-3	TGTGCCAGCGGTAGCGGGCCTAGCACAGATACGCAGTATTTT	CASGSGPSTDTQYF
TRBJ2-5	few	17	TRBD2	TRBV4-1	TGCGCCAGCAGCCAAGACAGACTAGCGGGGGGGCCGGAGACCCAGTACTTC	CASSQDRLAGGPETQYF
TRBJ2-2	-	14	-	TRBV27	TGTGCCAGCAGAACCGGGGGAAACACCGGGGAGCTGTTTTTT	CASRTGGNTGELFF
TRBJ2-3	once	15	-	TRBV7-2	TGTGCCAGCAGGGGCGGGTTAGCGGTTGGGGATACGCAGTATTTT	CASRGGLAVGDTQYF
TRBJ2-7	-	15	-	TRBV10-3	TGTGCCAGCAGTTACTCCCCCAGGGCCCTCTACGAGCAGTACTTC	CASSYSPRALYEQYF
TRBJ2-1	-	15	-	TRBV6-1	TGTGCCAGCAGTGAACCGGGGACTGGATTCAATGAGCAGTTCTTC	CASSEPGTGFNEQFF
TRBJ1-1	-	16	TRBD1	TRBV5-1	TGCGCCAGCAGCTCCGGGACAGCCTTAGATCTCACTGAAGCTTTCTTT	CASSSGTALDLTEAFF
TRBJ2-3	few	15	TRBD1	TRBV7-9	TGTGCCAGCAGCGCGACAGGGGGAGGTACAGATACGCAGTATTTT	CASSATGGGTDTQYF